The clone carrying this T cell receptor (beta chain) was observed once. This record belongs to a study of blood T cell repertoires in COVID-19. Study details: Spain, Italy and the United States supplied samples that represented acute and convalescent COVID-19. T cells, B-cell-depleted T cells, or PBMCs supplied cDNA or gDNA.

Methods used by the authors: Quantification of nucleated cells was approximated via reference gene primer amplification. The method was immunoSEQ multiplex PCR; TCRdb's version includes in-frame clones alone and lacks a portion of them. For V, J and clone size, that table is used; D and trimming come from the DNA. The sample has 250,000 to 350,000 clones, around nine tenths seen once. The germline gives CDR1 SGHRS, CDR2 YFSETQ. The CDR3 spans 13 residues. The V and J ends lost 2 bases and 7 bases respectively, with 13 bases between them. The Seattle patients, enrolled during active infection, were followed longitudinally.

This receptor was identified in a woman in her 70s with COVID-19, enrolled during active disease. The genes are TRBV5-1 and TRBJ2-7, with D perhaps TRBD1 (6 bases). The sequencing input was peripheral blood. CDR3 protein: CASSFEGEREQYF. CDR3 bases: TGCGCCAGCAGCTTCGAGGGGGAGCGGGAGCAGTACTTC.